These T cell receptor beta chains were read from a single sample in a study of T cell responses to AZD1222 COVID-19 vaccine. Sequenced by immunoSEQ multiplex PCR; TCRdb stores in-frame clones only, minus some. The repertoire holds about 120,000 clones, with roughly 90% as singletons. Specimen: peripheral blood, collected on day 0 of AZD1222 vaccination. These receptors all stem from an adult in good health. Each CDR3 is given with its conserved first and last residue. A D gene is named only where the DNA matches it firmly. Clone sizes are given selectively: once, few, many, or a class where the clone is expanded.

d_gene: TRBD2
abundance: -
v_gene: TRBV7-9
j_gene: TRBJ2-3
CDR3nt: TGTGCCAGCCCCCTGGGACTAGCGTCCGTGGATACGCAGTATTTT
CDR3aa: CASPLGLASVDTQYF

d_gene: -
abundance: -
v_gene: TRBV11-2
j_gene: TRBJ2-3
CDR3nt: TGTGCCAGCAGCCCCGCCGGGGGGCGGGGCACAGATACGCAGTATTTT
CDR3aa: CASSPAGGRGTDTQYF

d_gene: TRBD1
abundance: -
v_gene: TRBV6-5
j_gene: TRBJ1-2
CDR3nt: TGTGCCAGCAGGACCGGGACAGGGATCGATGGCTACACCTTC
CDR3aa: CASRTGTGIDGYTF

d_gene: -
abundance: -
v_gene: TRBV4-1
j_gene: TRBJ1-1
CDR3nt: TGCGCCAGCAGCCAACAGATCCCTCTGAAAGCTTTCTTT
CDR3aa: CASSQQIPLKAFF

d_gene: -
abundance: -
v_gene: TRBV5-1
j_gene: TRBJ2-3
CDR3nt: TGCGCCAGCAGCTTGAGTCCCCAGGGAGCCGCAGATACGCAGTATTTT
CDR3aa: CASSLSPQGAADTQYF

d_gene: -
abundance: -
v_gene: TRBV9
j_gene: TRBJ1-1
CDR3nt: TGTGCCAGCAGTGTCCTCCTGAACACTGAAGCTTTCTTT
CDR3aa: CASSVLLNTEAFF

d_gene: TRBD2
abundance: -
v_gene: TRBV7-3
j_gene: TRBJ2-5
CDR3nt: TGTGCCAGCAGCCAAGTCCTAGCGGGGGGGTCAGGTCAAGAGACCCAGTACTTC
CDR3aa: CASSQVLAGGSGQETQYF

d_gene: -
abundance: few
v_gene: TRBV19
j_gene: TRBJ1-2
CDR3nt: TGTGCCAGTAGTATCACGGAAACTAACTATGGAGGCTACACCTTC
CDR3aa: CASSITETNYGGYTF

d_gene: -
abundance: -
v_gene: TRBV12-3/TRBV12-4
j_gene: TRBJ1-3
CDR3nt: TGTGCCAGCAGTGCTATTTCTGGAAACACCATATATTTT
CDR3aa: CASSAISGNTIYF

d_gene: -
abundance: -
v_gene: TRBV2
j_gene: TRBJ1-5
CDR3nt: TGTGCCAGCGCCCGGGGGGATGGCAATCAGCCCCAGCATTTT
CDR3aa: CASARGDGNQPQHF

d_gene: -
abundance: -
v_gene: TRBV14
j_gene: TRBJ1-3
CDR3nt: TGTGCCAGCAGCCGAACAGGGACTGGAAACACCATATATTTT
CDR3aa: CASSRTGTGNTIYF

d_gene: -
abundance: -
v_gene: TRBV6-5
j_gene: TRBJ2-1
CDR3nt: TGTGCCAGCGACGAATTGACGGGTAATGAGCAGTTCTTC
CDR3aa: CASDELTGNEQFF

d_gene: -
abundance: -
v_gene: TRBV5-8
j_gene: TRBJ1-1
CDR3nt: TGTGCCAGCAGCTTGTTTTCGGGGCAGTCGAACACTGAAGCTTTCTTT
CDR3aa: CASSLFSGQSNTEAFF

d_gene: -
abundance: -
v_gene: TRBV4-1
j_gene: TRBJ1-5
CDR3nt: TGCGCCAGCAGCCCCCGAGAGGGCAATCAGCCCCAGCATTTT
CDR3aa: CASSPREGNQPQHF

d_gene: TRBD1
abundance: -
v_gene: TRBV6-2/TRBV6-3
j_gene: TRBJ2-1
CDR3nt: TGTGCCAGCAGTCCGACAGGGAACCCCTACAATGAGCAGTTCTTC
CDR3aa: CASSPTGNPYNEQFF

d_gene: -
abundance: -
v_gene: TRBV9
j_gene: TRBJ1-2
CDR3nt: TGTGCCAGCAGCGTAGCTTCCACTAACTATGGCTACACCTTC
CDR3aa: CASSVASTNYGYTF

d_gene: TRBD1
abundance: -
v_gene: TRBV7-2
j_gene: TRBJ1-1
CDR3nt: TGTGCCAGCAGCTTCGGGGACAGGTTGAACACTGAAGCTTTCTTT
CDR3aa: CASSFGDRLNTEAFF

d_gene: -
abundance: -
v_gene: TRBV3-1/TRBV3-2
j_gene: TRBJ1-1
CDR3nt: TGTGCCAGCAGCCTTGGGGAGACTGAAGCTTTCTTT
CDR3aa: CASSLGETEAFF

d_gene: -
abundance: -
v_gene: TRBV7-9
j_gene: TRBJ1-1
CDR3nt: TGTGCCAGCAGCTTAATCTCCCCAGGGGACACTGAAGCTTTCTTT
CDR3aa: CASSLISPGDTEAFF

d_gene: -
abundance: -
v_gene: TRBV5-1
j_gene: TRBJ2-1
CDR3nt: TGCGCCAGCAGCCACAGAGCCGGACAGATTCCTTACAATGAGCAGTTCTTC
CDR3aa: CASSHRAGQIPYNEQFF

d_gene: TRBD1
abundance: -
v_gene: TRBV10-1
j_gene: TRBJ2-5
CDR3nt: TGCGCCAGCAGCGGACAGGGCTTCGAGACCCAGTACTTC
CDR3aa: CASSGQGFETQYF

d_gene: -
abundance: -
v_gene: TRBV4-3
j_gene: TRBJ1-1
CDR3nt: TGCGCCAGCAGTTTCATCGGGGGTATGAACACTGAAGCTTTCTTT
CDR3aa: CASSFIGGMNTEAFF

d_gene: -
abundance: -
v_gene: TRBV9
j_gene: TRBJ1-2
CDR3nt: TGTGCCAGCAGCGTTTCAGGGGACCACTATGGCTACACCTTC
CDR3aa: CASSVSGDHYGYTF

d_gene: TRBD1
abundance: -
v_gene: TRBV6-5
j_gene: TRBJ2-5
CDR3nt: TGTGCCAGCAGTAGGGGACAGCAAGAGACCCAGTACTTC
CDR3aa: CASSRGQQETQYF

d_gene: TRBD2
abundance: -
v_gene: TRBV5-1
j_gene: TRBJ2-7
CDR3nt: TGCGCCAGCAGCTTGAAGGCGGGGGGGTCCTACGAGCAGTACTTC
CDR3aa: CASSLKAGGSYEQYF

d_gene: -
abundance: -
v_gene: TRBV10-3
j_gene: TRBJ1-6
CDR3nt: TGTGCCATCCAGAGGGGTCCAAATTCACCCCTCCACTTT
CDR3aa: CAIQRGPNSPLHF

d_gene: -
abundance: once
v_gene: TRBV12-3/TRBV12-4
j_gene: TRBJ1-2
CDR3nt: TGTGCCAGCAGGGGGAGGGCAGCCCTGGGCTACACCTTC
CDR3aa: CASRGRAALGYTF

d_gene: TRBD1
abundance: -
v_gene: TRBV5-1
j_gene: TRBJ2-7
CDR3nt: TGCGCCAGCAACTTAGGACAGGGCTTCTCCTACGAGCAGTACTTC
CDR3aa: CASNLGQGFSYEQYF

d_gene: TRBD1
abundance: -
v_gene: TRBV12-5
j_gene: TRBJ1-5
CDR3nt: TGTGCTAGTGGTCTCCGTGACAGGGCAAATCAGCCCCAGCATTTT
CDR3aa: CASGLRDRANQPQHF

d_gene: -
abundance: -
v_gene: TRBV5-1
j_gene: TRBJ1-6
CDR3nt: TGCGCCAGCAGCTTAACAGTTGGAGCTTCACCCCTCCACTTT
CDR3aa: CASSLTVGASPLHF

d_gene: TRBD2
abundance: -
v_gene: TRBV6-5
j_gene: TRBJ2-1
CDR3nt: TGTGCCAGCAGTTACTCATCCAGCGGGGGGACGAATGAGCAGTTCTTC
CDR3aa: CASSYSSSGGTNEQFF

d_gene: -
abundance: -
v_gene: TRBV5-1
j_gene: TRBJ1-1
CDR3nt: TGCGCCAGCTCCCAGTTACCGGCCATGAACACTGAAGCTTTCTTT
CDR3aa: CASSQLPAMNTEAFF

d_gene: -
abundance: -
v_gene: TRBV11-2
j_gene: TRBJ1-4
CDR3nt: TGTGCCAGCAGCTTAGGGTTGGCAACTAATGAAAAACTGTTTTTT
CDR3aa: CASSLGLATNEKLFF

d_gene: -
abundance: -
v_gene: TRBV19
j_gene: TRBJ1-1
CDR3nt: TGTGCCAGTAGTACGCAGGGCGGAACTGAAGCTTTCTTT
CDR3aa: CASSTQGGTEAFF

d_gene: -
abundance: -
v_gene: TRBV18
j_gene: TRBJ2-7
CDR3nt: TGTGCCAGCTCACTTGGGACGCCCGGGGCCTCCTACGAGCAGTACTTC
CDR3aa: CASSLGTPGASYEQYF

d_gene: TRBD1
abundance: -
v_gene: TRBV18
j_gene: TRBJ2-2
CDR3nt: TGTGCCAGCTCACCACCGGGACAGGGTAACACCGGGGAGCTGTTTTTT
CDR3aa: CASSPPGQGNTGELFF

d_gene: TRBD1
abundance: few
v_gene: TRBV7-2
j_gene: TRBJ1-1
CDR3nt: TGTGCCAGCAGCTTAGGAGGGGGCAGGGTGGTAAACACTGAAGCTTTCTTT
CDR3aa: CASSLGGGRVVNTEAFF

d_gene: -
abundance: -
v_gene: TRBV4-3
j_gene: TRBJ2-1
CDR3nt: TGCGCCAGCAGCGTCTGGACGTGGAGCGATGAGCAGTTCTTC
CDR3aa: CASSVWTWSDEQFF

d_gene: -
abundance: -
v_gene: TRBV29-1
j_gene: TRBJ1-3
CDR3nt: TGCAGCGTTGATCTGGGTTTCGGAAACACCATATATTTT
CDR3aa: CSVDLGFGNTIYF

d_gene: -
abundance: -
v_gene: TRBV12-5
j_gene: TRBJ1-2
CDR3nt: TGTGCTAGTGGTTTTACATCCTGGTCGCGTCTCTTC
CDR3aa: CASGFTSWSRLF

d_gene: -
abundance: -
v_gene: TRBV14
j_gene: TRBJ2-5
CDR3nt: TGTGCCAGCAGCCGGGGGGCCATAGAGACCCAGTACTTC
CDR3aa: CASSRGAIETQYF

d_gene: TRBD1
abundance: few
v_gene: TRBV11-1
j_gene: TRBJ1-1
CDR3nt: TGTGCCAGCAGCACCGCTGGGACAGGGAGCGTAGAAGCTTTCTTT
CDR3aa: CASSTAGTGSVEAFF

d_gene: -
abundance: -
v_gene: TRBV19
j_gene: TRBJ1-6
CDR3nt: TGTGCCAGTAGTACCGGGGACGGCCTAGGGAGACCCCTCCACTTT
CDR3aa: CASSTGDGLGRPLHF

d_gene: -
abundance: -
v_gene: TRBV5-4
j_gene: TRBJ2-3
CDR3nt: TGTGCCAGCAGCTTGCTAACGGGCCCCGGAACAGATACGCAGTATTTT
CDR3aa: CASSLLTGPGTDTQYF

d_gene: -
abundance: -
v_gene: TRBV5-4
j_gene: TRBJ1-1
CDR3nt: TGTGCCAGCAGCGTCGGACCGGGGGAAGCTTTCTTT
CDR3aa: CASSVGPGEAFF

d_gene: -
abundance: -
v_gene: TRBV5-4
j_gene: TRBJ2-5
CDR3nt: TGTGCCAGCAGCTTGGCGGACGTTGAGGAGACCCAGTACTTC
CDR3aa: CASSLADVEETQYF

d_gene: TRBD1
abundance: -
v_gene: TRBV29-1
j_gene: TRBJ2-2
CDR3nt: TGCAGCGTTGATCTCGGGACAGGTCCCACCGGGGAGCTGTTTTTT
CDR3aa: CSVDLGTGPTGELFF

d_gene: -
abundance: -
v_gene: TRBV19
j_gene: TRBJ2-6
CDR3nt: TGTGCCAGTAGTCCCTGGACCGGGAGAGATGGGGCCAACGTCCTGACTTTC
CDR3aa: CASSPWTGRDGANVLTF

d_gene: TRBD1
abundance: -
v_gene: TRBV27
j_gene: TRBJ2-6
CDR3nt: TGTGCCAGCAGCCAAACAGGGACAGTCCTCTCTGGGGCCAACGTCCTGACTTTC
CDR3aa: CASSQTGTVLSGANVLTF